What follows are 17 T cell receptor beta chains derived from one specimen sequenced in a study of blood T cell repertoires in COVID-19. The data were produced by immunoSEQ multiplex PCR, yet TCRdb's version contains in-frame clones alone and is incomplete. The sample carries 95,000 to 120,000 clones, approximately 81% recorded once. The sequencing input was peripheral blood. These receptors all come from a human donor in a cohort sampled during active COVID-19.

The chain combines TRBV19 with TRBJ2-7, with a possible D match to TRBD2 (5 bases). The length of the CDR3 is 14 residues. Germline-derived CDR1 and CDR2 are LNHDA and SQIVND (reference sequence). Trimming removed 7 bases at V and 3 bases at J, with 16 bases between. The CDR3 region is CASNEGPHNYEQYF. In DNA form, the CDR3 reads TGTGCCAGTAACGAGGGCCCCCATAACTACGAGCAGTACTTC.

The chain uses TRBV6-5 and TRBJ2-7; tentative D call: TRBD1 (5 bases). CDR1 MNHEY and CDR2 SVGAGI come from the germline V gene. Trimming stripped 8 bases from V and 0 bases from J, with 8 bases between. CDR3 size: 12 residues. CDR3 region: CASARDSYEQYF. For the CDR3, the DNA is TGTGCCAGCGCCAGGGACTCCTACGAGCAGTACTTC.

The chain links TRBV18 to TRBJ2-3; D is unclear. Germline V gene data show CDR1 as KGHSH and CDR2 as LQKENI. V lost 6 bases to trimming and J lost 0 bases, with 10 bases between them. This CDR3 contains 14 residues. Here the CDR3 DNA reads TGTGCCAGCTCTAAAACTACTAGCACAGATACGCAGTATTTT. Residues: CASSKTTSTDTQYF.

This chain uses TRBV29-1 with TRBJ1-4; weak D call: TRBD1 (5 bases). Trimming shortened V by 1 base and J by 6 bases, and 12 bases separated the two germline ends. Germline V gene sequence: CDR1 SQVTM, CDR2 ANQGSEA. The CDR3 contains 14 residues. The CDR3 is CSVEVGASYEKLFF. The CDR3 region has the DNA TGCAGCGTTGAAGTTGGGGCGAGTTATGAAAAACTGTTTTTT.

This clone showed up just once. The CDR3 DNA reads as TGCGCCAGCAGAGCCGGGACACTACTCGATACGCAGTATTTT. Amino acids: CASRAGTLLDTQYF. The chain combines TRBV5-1 with TRBJ2-3, with TRBD1 as a possible D gene (6 bases). V lost 5 bases and J lost 6, with 16 bases in between. This CDR3 region has 14 residues. Germline lookup yields CDR1 SGHRS and CDR2 YFSETQ.

The CDR3 bases are TGTGCCAGCAGCCTACCCGGACAGACCTACACCTTC. It yields the protein CASSLPGQTYTF. V and J are TRBV3-1 (or the pseudogene TRBV3-2) and TRBJ1-2; possibly TRBD1 for D (6 bases). Between the trimmed V and J ends, which lost 4 bases and 10 bases, there was a span of 13 bases. CDR1 and CDR2 (germline): LGHDT, YNNKEL (reference sequence). The CDR3 is 12 amino acids.

V and J are TRBV3-1 (or the pseudogene TRBV3-2) and TRBJ1-1; 8 nucleotides match TRBD1. The trim removed 7 bases at V and 3 bases at J, leaving 7 bases unmatched. Germline V gene sequence: CDR1 LGHDT, CDR2 YNNKEL (reference sequence). This CDR3 comprises 14 residues. The DNA of the CDR3 is TGTGCCAGCACCTGGACAGGGAGCGACACTGAAGCTTTCTTT. This sequence encodes CASTWTGSDTEAFF.

The chain combines TRBV6-6 with TRBJ2-1; TRBD1 matches 8 bases. This CDR3 has 16 amino acids. Germline values: CDR1 MNHNY, CDR2 SVGAGI (reference sequence). The junction had 6 bases not matched to a gene; V was cut back by 5 bases and J by 0 bases. The CDR3 is CASSPRQGHSYNEQFF. In nucleotides, the CDR3 is TGTGCCAGCAGTCCAAGACAGGGGCACTCCTACAATGAGCAGTTCTTC.

The J gene is TRBJ2-1, the V gene TRBV10-3, with a tentative D call TRBD1 (5 bases). The CDR3 runs to 13 residues. V was clipped by 6 bases and J by 2 bases, with 8 bases between them. Germline V gives CDR1 ENHRY, CDR2 SYGVKD. CDR3 bases: TGTGCCATCAGCCAGGGCACCTACAATGAGCAGTTCTTC. The encoded protein is CAISQGTYNEQFF.

The chain has TRBV11-2 and TRBJ2-7; TRBD2 agrees at 7 bases. Germline V gene lookup returns CDR1 SGHAT and CDR2 FQNNGV. This CDR3 is 15 amino acids long. V dropped 5 bases and J dropped 1; count of bases not matched to a gene: 8. Here the CDR3 reads CASSPDGRGSYEQYF. The CDR3 bases are TGTGCCAGCAGCCCCGACGGGCGGGGGTCCTACGAGCAGTACTTC.

The CDR3 reads CASSLALGRDYEQYF. CDR3 DNA: TGTGCCAGCAGCTTAGCGTTAGGGAGGGATTACGAGCAGTACTTC. The chain is built from TRBV7-7 and TRBJ2-7, with 7 bases matching TRBD2. The germline gives CDR1 SSHAT, CDR2 FNYEAQ (reference sequence). The CDR3 is 15 amino acids. Trimming at V came to 0 bases and at J to 4 bases, leaving 6 bases not matched to a gene.

This chain connects TRBV5-1 to TRBJ2-7, with 7 bases lining up with TRBD1. Germline V lookup: CDR1 SGHRS, CDR2 YFSETQ. V trimming: 4 bases; J trimming: 3 bases; junction bases outside the gene matches: 7. The CDR3 is made up of 14 amino acids. The CDR3, as DNA: TGCGCCAGCAGCACAGGGACAGATTACTACGAGCAGTACTTC. As protein: CASSTGTDYYEQYF.

This chain connects TRBV7-8 to TRBJ1-4, with 9 bases matching TRBD1. Germline V gene sequence: CDR1 SGHVS, CDR2 FQNEAQ. The CDR3 has 16 amino acids. The J segment lost 2 bases and the V segment lost 4 bases, leaving 5 bases of the junction unmatched. CDR3 in amino acids: CASSSYDRGTNEKLFF. CDR3 bases: TGTGCCAGCAGCTCCTACGACAGGGGGACTAATGAAAAACTGTTTTTT.

V is TRBV6-5 and J is TRBJ1-5; possibly TRBD1 for D (6 bases). There are 15 residues in the CDR3. Germline assignment: CDR1 MNHEY and CDR2 SVGAGI. Trimming cost V 8 bases and J 0 bases, with 14 bases left between them. CDR3 amino acids: CASLDRVYSNQPQHF. The CDR3 DNA sequence: TGTGCCAGCTTGGACAGAGTGTATAGCAATCAGCCCCAGCATTTT.

V gene TRBV3-1 (or the pseudogene TRBV3-2) combines with J gene TRBJ2-7; 7 nucleotides match TRBD1. Germline assignment: CDR1 LGHDT and CDR2 YNNKEL (reference sequence). The junction had 4 bases not matched to a gene; V was cut back by 2 bases and J by 3 bases. CDR3 length: 14 residues. CDR3 sequence reads: CASSQWDSLYEQYF. For the CDR3, the DNA is TGTGCCAGCAGCCAATGGGACAGTCTCTACGAGCAGTACTTC.

The rearrangement uses TRBV10-3 and TRBJ2-1; 12 bases fit TRBD2. Trimming at V came to 7 bases and at J to 9 bases, leaving 10 bases not matched to a gene. CDR1 ENHRY and CDR2 SYGVKD come from the germline V gene. CDR3 size: 15 residues. This CDR3 reads CAIKPGPGLAGEQFF. The CDR3 bases are TGTGCCATCAAGCCCGGACCGGGACTAGCGGGTGAGCAGTTCTTC.

The table lists this clone with a count of one. The rearrangement joins TRBV5-1 to TRBJ2-7; possible D gene TRBD1, 6 bases. V dropped 0 bases and J dropped 1 base, with 8 bases sitting between them. Germline-derived CDR1 and CDR2 are SGHRS and YFSETQ. This CDR3 is 14 amino acids long. DNA of the CDR3: TGCGCCAGCAGCTTGGCGGGACAATCCTACGAGCAGTACTTC. Translated, it gives CASSLAGQSYEQYF.